Following are 26 T cell receptor beta chains from one sample sequenced in a study of graft-versus-host responses after intestinal transplantation. The authors processed graft tissue to release intraepithelial and lamina propria lymphocytes. Clones were sequenced by immunoSEQ multiplex PCR, and TCRdb holds only the in-frame ones, with some missing. This table holds more than 30,000 clones, approximately 86% found once. This specimen consisted of ileum tissue, obtained 200 to 210 days after intestinal transplant. The receptors originated from a human patient who received an intestinal transplant, so some T cells may come from the graft donor.

The DNA for the CDR3 is TGTGCCAGCACTTCGAGTCTGGCCCACGAGCAGTACTTC. Protein product: CASTSSLAHEQYF. The chain has TRBV11-2 and TRBJ2-7; D not resolved. Germline loops: CDR1 SGHAT, CDR2 FQNNGV. There are 13 residues in the CDR3. V lost 7 bases to trimming and J lost 5 bases, with 15 bases between them.

This chain joins TRBV5-6 and TRBJ1-1; D is ambiguous. Germline V gives CDR1 SGHDT, CDR2 YYEEEE. The CDR3 length is 14 residues. Deletions cut 0 bases from V and 3 bases from J, with 9 bases between. CDR3: CASSLEQPHTEAFF. For the CDR3, the DNA is TGTGCCAGCAGCTTGGAACAGCCCCACACTGAAGCTTTCTTT.

The V and J genes are TRBV2 and TRBJ2-2; TRBD2 agrees at 9 bases. From germline, CDR1 is SNHLY and CDR2 FYNNEI. This CDR3 is 16 amino acids long. The V segment lost 3 bases and the J segment 3 bases; nucleotides outside the gene matches: 5. In nucleotides, the CDR3 is TGTGCCAGCAGTGACGGGGGACTAGCCCACACCGGGGAGCTGTTTTTT. Its translation: CASSDGGLAHTGELFF.

This clone has a handful of counts. This chain connects TRBV5-4 to TRBJ2-5; TRBD2 aligns across 9 bases. The CDR3 is 16 residues long. Germline values: CDR1 SGHNT, CDR2 YYREEE (reference sequence). V shed 2 bases and J 2 bases; nucleotides not matched to a gene: 7. CDR3 amino acids: CASSLSQLAGQETQYF. In DNA, the CDR3 is TGTGCCAGCAGCTTATCTCAGCTAGCGGGGCAAGAGACCCAGTACTTC.

This clone is a singleton in its sample. The chain is built from TRBV19 and TRBJ2-1, with 8 bases matching TRBD2. The CDR3 spans 17 residues. The germline V gene encodes CDR1 LNHDA and CDR2 SQIVND (reference sequence). V shed 3 bases, J shed 5 bases, and the junction held 12 bases outside the gene matches. CDR3 amino acids: CASSIPSRGLEDNEQFF. The DNA for the CDR3 is TGTGCCAGTAGTATTCCGAGCCGGGGACTAGAAGACAATGAGCAGTTCTTC.

The chain combines TRBV18 with TRBJ2-5, with D unresolved. Per germline, CDR1 KGHSH and CDR2 LQKENI. This CDR3 is built from 13 residues. V lost 1 base, J lost 1 base, and 4 bases lay in between. The CDR3 DNA sequence: TGTGCCAGCTCACCACTTTCCCAAGAGACCCAGTACTTC. Protein: CASSPLSQETQYF.

This clone was observed once. The V and J genes are TRBV5-6 and TRBJ1-4; possible D gene TRBD1, 5 bases. Trimming removed 3 bases at V and 8 bases at J, with 20 bases between. Germline CDR1 and CDR2: SGHDT and YYEEEE. The CDR3 sequence is 16 residues long. The CDR3 sequence: CASSSQNTGLREKLFF. In DNA, the CDR3 is TGTGCCAGCAGCTCACAAAACACGGGACTTCGGGAAAAACTGTTTTTT.

The V gene is TRBV15, the J gene TRBJ1-4, with 12 bases identical to TRBD1. Germline CDR1 is LNHNV and CDR2 is YYDKDF (reference sequence). The junction had 19 bases not matched to a gene; V was cut back by 7 bases and J by 7 bases. CDR3 size: 19 residues. The CDR3 sequence: CATTPMRDRGRRWGEKLFF. The DNA of the CDR3 is TGTGCCACCACCCCAATGCGGGACAGGGGGCGAAGGTGGGGTGAAAAACTGTTTTTT. Using reference TRBV15 and TRBJ1-4 for the parts outside the CDR3, the full variable domain is DAMVIQNPRYQVTQFGKPVTLSCSQTLNHNVMYWYQQKSSQAPKLLFHYYDKDFNNEADTPDNFQSRRPNTSFCFLDIRSPGLGDTAMYLCATTPMRDRGRRWGEKLFFGSGTQLSVL.

This clone was found a few times. The gene calls are TRBV30 and TRBJ1-6; no firm D call. The CDR3 runs to 14 residues. Germline CDR1 reads GTSNPN; CDR2 reads SVGIG (reference sequence). Trimming pared 1 base from V and 7 bases from J, leaving 11 bases between. CDR3 nucleotides: TGTGCCTGGAGTGGAACCAATATGAATTCACCCCTCCACTTT. Its protein product is CAWSGTNMNSPLHF.

The rearrangement uses TRBV7-2 and TRBJ2-3; no reliable D call. CDR1 and CDR2 from the germline V gene are SGHTA and FQGNSA. V was pared by 5 bases and J by 3 bases, with 12 bases between. CDR3 length: 14 amino acids. Here the CDR3 reads CASSGQSLTDTQYF. As DNA, the CDR3 is TGTGCCAGCAGCGGGCAATCACTGACAGATACGCAGTATTTT.

The rearrangement links TRBV2 to TRBJ2-1; the match to TRBD2 covers 10 bases. The CDR3 consists of 13 residues. V was pared by 9 bases and J by 9 bases, with 8 bases of the junction left unmatched. CDR1 is SNHLY, CDR2 FYNNEI, per germline. The CDR3: CASSGRPWGEQFF. The CDR3 nucleotides are TGTGCCAGTAGCGGGAGGCCTTGGGGTGAGCAGTTCTTC.

V and J are TRBV5-1 and TRBJ2-5, with D perhaps TRBD1 (7 bases). The DNA end is a closer match to TRBJ2-7, so the J assignment may be wrong. CDR3 size: 14 residues. The germline V gene has CDR1 SGHRS and CDR2 YFSETQ. CDR3 nucleotides: TGCGCCAGCAGCCCGGACAGGAGGGGCTACGAGCAGTACTTC. Translating gives CASSPDRRGYEQYF.

CDR3 loop: CASSLGQARAYEQYF. CDR3 DNA: TGCGCCAGCAGCTTGGGACAGGCCCGCGCCTACGAGCAGTACTTC. The chain employs TRBV5-1 and TRBJ2-7, with D maybe TRBD1 (6 bases). The V end was cut by 0 bases, the J end by 2 bases, with 12 bases between. Germline V lookup: CDR1 SGHRS, CDR2 YFSETQ. The CDR3 runs 15 residues.

This chain uses TRBV27 with TRBJ2-5, with D possibly matching TRBD2 (6 bases). Between the trimmed V and J ends, which lost 10 bases and 2 bases, there was a span of 20 bases. The CDR3 covers 15 residues. Germline V lookup: CDR1 MNHEY, CDR2 SMNVEV (reference sequence). Here the CDR3 DNA reads TGTGCCACTGGAGGGGTTTCCGATTCACAAGAGACCCAGTACTTC. Translation gives CATGGVSDSQETQYF.

The genes are TRBV2 and TRBJ1-2; no firm D call. Germline lookup yields CDR1 SNHLY and CDR2 FYNNEI. The CDR3 runs 11 residues. Trimming took 11 bases from V and 4 from J, leaving 11 bases between them. DNA for the CDR3: TGTGCCGGCCCCACCTCCTATGGCTACACCTTC. This translates into CAGPTSYGYTF.

The V and J genes are TRBV5-1 and TRBJ2-7, with D perhaps matching TRBD1 or TRBD2 (5 bases each). Per germline, CDR1 SGHRS and CDR2 YFSETQ. This CDR3 contains 15 residues. Trimming removed 5 bases from V and 2 bases from J, with 17 bases in between. CDR3 sequence (DNA): TGCGCCAGCAGACCGGGACCCACCCAAACCTACGAGCAGTACTTC. Translated: CASRPGPTQTYEQYF.

The J gene is TRBJ2-5, the V gene TRBV5-4; maybe TRBD2 (6 bases). The CDR3 consists of 13 residues. Looked up from germline, CDR1 is SGHNT and CDR2 is YYREEE (reference sequence). Trimming pared 1 base from V and 3 bases from J, leaving 7 bases between. CDR3 DNA sequence: TGTGCCAGCAGCTTGCCGGGAGAAGAGACCCAGTACTTC. As protein: CASSLPGEETQYF.

The chain is built from TRBV14 and TRBJ2-7, with TRBD1 identical over 10 bases. The V gene's germline CDR1 is SGHDN and CDR2 FVKESK. J was trimmed by 4 bases and V by 4 bases; bases with no gene match: 7. The CDR3 has 15 amino acids. The CDR3 DNA reads as TGTGCCAGCAGCCGCGGCAGGACAGGGGGATACGAGCAGTACTTC. Amino acid sequence: CASSRGRTGGYEQYF.

J is TRBJ2-6 and V is TRBV28; D not resolved. Trimming removed 4 bases at V and 0 bases at J, with 7 bases between. Germline V gene sequence: CDR1 MDHEN, CDR2 SYDVKM. CDR3 size: 15 residues. Written as DNA, the CDR3 is TGTGCCAGCAGTTCTTACCGCTCTGGGGCCAACGTCCTGACTTTC. Translation: CASSSYRSGANVLTF.

This chain links TRBV6-5 with TRBJ2-5; a weak D match, TRBD1 (7 bases). The CDR3 length is 14 residues. CDR1 is MNHEY, CDR2 SVGAGI, per germline. The V end lost 2 bases, the J end lost 5 bases, and 12 bases lay between the germline ends. Here the CDR3 reads CASSYGGGMETQYF. The CDR3 region has the DNA TGTGCCAGCAGTTACGGAGGGGGCATGGAGACCCAGTACTTC.

This sequence joins TRBV5-4 and TRBJ2-2; either TRBD1 or TRBD2 may supply D (5 bases each). This CDR3 has 12 amino acids. The V and J ends lost 4 bases and 6 bases respectively, with 7 bases between them. Germline lookup yields CDR1 SGHNT and CDR2 YYREEE (reference sequence). This chain's CDR3 is CASSRDAGELFF. The DNA of the CDR3 is TGTGCCAGCAGCAGGGACGCCGGGGAGCTGTTTTTT.

The rearrangement joins TRBV7-9 to TRBJ1-1, with 8 positions matching TRBD1. With 5 bases clipped from V and 1 base from J, the junction kept 3 bases outside the gene matches. Germline assignment: CDR1 SEHNR and CDR2 FQNEAQ (reference sequence). The CDR3 covers 14 residues. The CDR3 region is CASSQGQANTEAFF. The CDR3 DNA reads as TGTGCCAGCAGCCAGGGACAGGCGAACACTGAAGCTTTCTTT.

The genes are TRBV9 and TRBJ2-5; D is undetermined. The DNA end is more similar to TRBJ2-7, so the J call may be wrong. Germline V gene lookup returns CDR1 SGDLS and CDR2 YYNGEE. The CDR3 is 14 amino acids. The CDR3 nucleotides are TGTGCCAGCAGCGCCGACCCTAGCTCCTACGAGCAGTACTTC. Translation gives CASSADPSSYEQYF.

V and J are TRBV18 and TRBJ1-5; D perhaps matches TRBD1 (6 bases). V lost 1 base to trimming and J lost 5 bases, with 6 bases between them. The CDR3 totals 13 residues. The germline V gene has CDR1 KGHSH and CDR2 LQKENI. The CDR3 nucleotides are TGTGCCAGCTCACCACAGGGGGATCAGCCCCAGCATTTT. Translated, it gives CASSPQGDQPQHF.

CDR3 sequence (DNA): TGTGCCAGCAGCTGGAGCGGGAGGGCCGTGAATGAGCAGTTCTTC. Its translation: CASSWSGRAVNEQFF. The chain employs TRBV5-4 and TRBJ2-1; 10 nucleotides agree with TRBD2. Per the germline V gene, CDR1 is SGHNT and CDR2 is YYREEE (reference sequence). There are 15 residues in the CDR3. Unmatched junction bases numbered 7, after V lost 3 bases and J lost 7 bases.

The chain recombines TRBV19 with TRBJ2-5, with D perhaps matching TRBD1 (7 bases). The CDR3 is 14 residues long. V gave up 5 bases and J gave up 5 bases, with 15 bases separating them. The germline gives CDR1 LNHDA, CDR2 SQIVND (reference sequence). DNA for the CDR3: TGTGCCAGTAGTGGAAACAGGGGAGGCGAGACCCAGTACTTC. Its protein product is CASSGNRGGETQYF. Supplemented by reference TRBV19 and TRBJ2-5, the full variable domain reads DGGITQSPKYLFRKEGQNVTLSCEQNLNHDAMYWYRQDPGQGLRLIYYSQIVNDFQKGDIAEGYSVSREKKESFPLTVTSAQKNPTAFYLCASSGNRGGETQYFGPGTRLLVL.